These 29 T cell receptor beta chains were all obtained from the same sample, sequenced in a study of shared clonotypes between healthy human individuals (dated by TCRdb to the early 2020s). The method was the immunoSEQ multiplex PCR assay. TCRdb limited this immuneACCESS table to in-frame rearrangements with V and J called. A share of clones is missing; checked studies link under half to unresolved V genes, and the rest is unexplained. For this sample there are about 380,000 clones; about 97% appear just once. The ten largest account for less than 0.35% of the sample. The sequenced material came from memory CD8+ T cells sorted from blood. This specimen's cell subset or site label, per the study, means: CD45RO+ cells pooled with CCR7-negative TemRA cells. The receptors derive from a man aged 25-45 years in good health.

As regards this clone: The sample carries other DNA sequences with the same CDR3. V is TRBV25-1 and J is TRBJ2-4, with D maybe TRBD2 (5 bases). V lost 5 bases and J lost 8, with 13 bases in between. This CDR3 is 13 amino acids long. Germline-derived CDR1 and CDR2 are MGHDK and SYGVNS. CDR3 region: CASSHLTTYIQYF. As DNA, the CDR3 is TGTGCCAGCAGTCACTTGACTACATACATTCAGTACTTC.

V gene TRBV5-4 combines with J gene TRBJ2-7; TRBD1 agrees at 7 bases. The V gene's germline CDR1 is SGHNT and CDR2 YYREEE (reference sequence). The CDR3 loop spans 13 amino acids. V trimming: 1 base; J trimming: 3 bases; junction bases outside the gene matches: 1. DNA of the CDR3: TGTGCCAGCAGCTTGCCAGGGGGCTACGAGCAGTACTTC. It yields the protein CASSLPGGYEQYF.

V gene TRBV30 combines with J gene TRBJ2-1, with D possibly matching TRBD2 (5 bases). The CDR3 is 16 amino acids. Germline CDR1 and CDR2: GTSNPN and SVGIG (reference sequence). The V gene lost 0 bases and the J gene lost 0 bases, with 12 bases spanning the gap. The chain's CDR3 is CAWSVLTGSSYNEQFF. The DNA for the CDR3 is TGTGCCTGGAGTGTACTCACGGGAAGCTCCTACAATGAGCAGTTCTTC. Full variable domain (remainder filled in from reference TRBV30 and TRBJ2-1): SQTIHQWPATLVQPVGSPLSLECTVEGTSNPNLYWYRQAAGRGLQLLFYSVGIGQISSEVPQNLSASRPQDRQFILSSKKLLLSDSGFYLCAWSVLTGSSYNEQFFGPGTRLTVL.

This chain connects TRBV7-9 to TRBJ2-3; D gene unclear. The CDR3 loop spans 14 amino acids. Per the germline V gene, CDR1 is SEHNR and CDR2 is FQNEAQ (reference sequence). Trimming pared 4 bases from V and 6 bases from J, leaving 14 bases between. CDR3 sequence: CASSSHIPRDTQYF. CDR3 sequence (DNA): TGTGCCAGCAGCTCACATATACCTCGGGATACGCAGTATTTT. The whole variable domain, filled in from reference TRBV7-9 and TRBJ2-3, reads DTGVSQNPRHKITKRGQNVTFRCDPISEHNRLYWYRQTLGQGPEFLTYFQNEAQLEKSRLLSDRFSAERPKGSFSTLEIQRTEQGDSAMYLCASSSHIPRDTQYFGPGTRLTVL.

In its sample, this clone was seen once. CDR3 sequence: CASSSWTAGHRYEQYF. CDR3 nucleotide sequence: TGTGCCAGCAGCAGCTGGACGGCGGGCCACCGCTACGAGCAGTACTTC. This chain uses TRBV6-6 with TRBJ2-7; weak D call: TRBD2 (5 bases). There are 16 residues in the CDR3. CDR1 and CDR2 (germline): MNHNY, SVGAGI (reference sequence). V was pared by 6 bases and J by 3 bases, with 21 bases between.

The chain recombines TRBV2 with TRBJ2-1, with 7 bases matching TRBD2. This CDR3 contains 15 residues. Germline lookup yields CDR1 SNHLY and CDR2 FYNNEI. V lost 4 bases and J lost 6; bases outside the gene matches: 9. CDR3 coding DNA: TGTGCCAGCAGTGCAGGCGGGAGAGAGTTCAATGAGCAGTTCTTC. Translation gives CASSAGGREFNEQFF.

The chain uses TRBV5-4 and TRBJ2-2; D tentatively reads TRBD1 or TRBD2 (6 bases each). The V and J ends lost 6 bases and 6 bases respectively, with 21 bases between them. This CDR3 is built from 16 residues. Germline CDR1 and CDR2: SGHNT and YYREEE (reference sequence). CDR3 in amino acids: CASINGGPDRAGELFF. The CDR3 region has the DNA TGTGCCAGCATCAACGGGGGACCGGACAGAGCCGGGGAGCTGTTTTTT. The whole variable domain, remainder taken from reference TRBV5-4 and TRBJ2-2, is ETGVTQSPTHLIKTRGQQVTLRCSSQSGHNTVSWYQQALGQGPQFIFQYYREEENGRGNFPPRFSGLQFPNYSSELNVNALELDDSALYLCASINGGPDRAGELFFGEGSRLTVL.

With respect to this clone: Other DNA sequences within the sample encode an identical CDR3. The CDR3 protein is CASSAGLAGYEQYF. The CDR3 nucleotides read TGTGCCAGCAGCGCGGGACTAGCGGGCTACGAGCAGTACTTC. The rearrangement links TRBV9 to TRBJ2-7, with 12 bases aligning to TRBD2. CDR1 and CDR2 from the germline V gene are SGDLS and YYNGEE. V was pared by 3 bases and J by 3 bases, with 1 base of the junction left unmatched. The CDR3 is made up of 14 amino acids.

The rearrangement uses TRBV5-1 and TRBJ2-3; TRBD1 is a possible D gene (5 bases). This CDR3 has 14 residues. The V and J ends lost 0 bases and 5 bases respectively, with 10 bases between them. Germline values: CDR1 SGHRS, CDR2 YFSETQ. CDR3 region: CASSLAPGIDTQYF. Written as DNA, the CDR3 is TGCGCCAGCAGCTTGGCCCCAGGGATAGATACGCAGTATTTT.

The rearrangement links TRBV28 to TRBJ2-5; TRBD1 aligns across 10 bases. The CDR3 loop spans 16 amino acids. CDR1 and CDR2 from the germline V gene are MDHEN and SYDVKM. V lost 4 bases to trimming and J lost 0 bases; unmatched junction nucleotides: 5. DNA of the CDR3: TGTGCCAGCAGTTCATTGGACAGGGGGAACCAAGAGACCCAGTACTTC. It specifies CASSSLDRGNQETQYF.

The chain couples TRBV28 to TRBJ2-7; no definite D call. Trimming shortened V by 2 bases and J by 3 bases, and 17 bases separated the two germline ends. The CDR3 covers 16 residues. Germline V gives CDR1 MDHEN, CDR2 SYDVKM. Here the CDR3 DNA reads TGTGCCAGCAGTTTAGACCTATGGGTAGCCAGCTACGAGCAGTACTTC. It codes for CASSLDLWVASYEQYF.

The genes are TRBV30 and TRBJ1-5; unclear D gene. From germline, CDR1 is GTSNPN and CDR2 SVGIG (reference sequence). Trimming took 2 bases from V and 3 from J, leaving 17 bases between them. The CDR3 extends over 16 amino acids. The CDR3 DNA reads TGTGCCTGGAGTTCCCCACACCTATTATCCAATCAGCCCCAGCATTTT. Translation gives CAWSSPHLLSNQPQHF.

The rearrangement uses TRBV4-1 and TRBJ2-7; 8 bases are shared with TRBD1. Trimming cost V 2 bases and J 2 bases; bases outside gene matches: 8. Germline V gives CDR1 MGHRA, CDR2 YSYEKL. The CDR3 is 16 amino acids. The CDR3 sequence is CASSQSPGQDTYEQYF. CDR3 in DNA: TGCGCCAGCAGCCAATCACCGGGACAGGACACCTACGAGCAGTACTTC.

The rearrangement uses TRBV6-4 and TRBJ1-2; D call uncertain. This CDR3 is 14 amino acids long. Germline CDR1 and CDR2: MRHNA and SNTAGT. Trimming removed 5 bases from V and 3 bases from J, with 13 bases in between. The CDR3, as DNA: TGTGCCAGCAGTCCCGAGGAGGGTCACTATGGCTACACCTTC. It encodes CASSPEEGHYGYTF.

This sequence joins TRBV7-2 and TRBJ1-1; TRBD1 is a possible D gene (5 bases). Trimming shortened V by 1 base and J by 1 base, and 10 bases separated the two germline ends. Germline V gene sequence: CDR1 SGHTA, CDR2 FQGNSA. The CDR3 runs 15 residues. The CDR3 coding sequence is TGTGCCAGCAGCTTAGAGGCAGGGTCGAACACTGAAGCTTTCTTT. Protein: CASSLEAGSNTEAFF.

The gene calls are TRBV2 and TRBJ1-2, with a weak D call TRBD1 (6 bases). The CDR3 has 16 residues. Per the germline V gene, CDR1 is SNHLY and CDR2 is FYNNEI. With 1 base removed from V and 5 bases from J, the gap between germline ends came to 17 bases. CDR3: CASSEEGPGAGYGYTF. Here the CDR3 DNA reads TGTGCCAGCAGTGAAGAAGGGCCAGGGGCGGGGTATGGCTACACCTTC.

The genes are TRBV28 and TRBJ2-7; 9 bases align to TRBD1. This CDR3 spans 13 amino acids. V was clipped by 4 bases and J by 7 bases; unmatched bases: 5. Per the germline V gene, CDR1 is MDHEN and CDR2 is SYDVKM. Written as DNA, the CDR3 is TGTGCCAGCAGTTACCCGACAGGGGGAGAGCAGTACTTC. As protein: CASSYPTGGEQYF.

The chain combines TRBV6-5 with TRBJ2-7; D is possibly TRBD1 or TRBD2 (5 bases each). Per germline, CDR1 MNHEY and CDR2 SVGAGI. The length of the CDR3 is 15 residues. Trimming stripped 2 bases from V and 0 bases from J, with 11 bases between. CDR3 in DNA: TGTGCCAGCAGTTACCTTCCAGGGACCTCCTACGAGCAGTACTTC. Translating it yields CASSYLPGTSYEQYF.

This clone occurred once. This chain links TRBV20-1 with TRBJ2-7; D gene unclear. Trimming took 5 bases from V and 3 from J, leaving 5 bases between them. The CDR3 loop spans 10 amino acids. Germline V gene lookup returns CDR1 DFQATT and CDR2 SNEGSKA (reference sequence). The DNA of the CDR3 is TGCAGTGCTCTGGTCTACGAGCAGTACTTC. It translates to CSALVYEQYF.

The chain links TRBV7-8 to TRBJ2-7, with TRBD2 identical over 11 bases. V lost 4 bases to trimming and J lost 0 bases; unmatched junction nucleotides: 2. The CDR3 totals 15 residues. The germline gives CDR1 SGHVS, CDR2 FQNEAQ. Here the CDR3 reads CASSSTSGSSYEQYF. The CDR3 nucleotides are TGTGCCAGCAGCTCTACTAGCGGGAGCTCCTACGAGCAGTACTTC.

The chain uses TRBV6-5 and TRBJ1-1, with TRBD1 matching 7 bases. V trimming: 5 bases; J trimming: 4 bases; junction bases outside the gene matches: 7. This CDR3 spans 14 amino acids. Looked up from germline, CDR1 is MNHEY and CDR2 is SVGAGI. CDR3 sequence (DNA): TGTGCCAGCAGTCGAACAGGGGTGCCCACTGAAGCTTTCTTT. Its translation is CASSRTGVPTEAFF.

CDR3 sequence: CASSKGHLNTEAFF. CDR3 nucleotide sequence: TGTGCCAGCAGCAAAGGTCATCTGAACACTGAAGCTTTCTTT. The chain has TRBV21-1 and TRBJ1-1; the table assigns TRBD1, which was not confirmed against the DNA. TRBV21-1 is a listed pseudogene. There are 14 residues in the CDR3.

Points on this clone: Other nucleotide sequences in the sample specify the same CDR3. In DNA, the CDR3 is TGCGCCAGCAGCTTAGTTCCCTCTTCCTACGAGCAGTACTTC. Its protein is CASSLVPSSYEQYF. The rearrangement uses TRBV5-1 and TRBJ2-7, with D unresolved. V lost 2 bases, J lost 1 base, and 10 bases lay in between. Germline V gene lookup returns CDR1 SGHRS and CDR2 YFSETQ. The CDR3 covers 14 residues.

The CDR3 sequence: CASSLLPGGYDNEQFF. The DNA for the CDR3 is TGTGCCAGCAGCTTACTGCCTGGGGGATACGACAATGAGCAGTTCTTC. The chain links TRBV7-8 to TRBJ2-1; D possibly uses TRBD1 or TRBD2 (5 bases each). Germline values: CDR1 SGHVS, CDR2 FQNEAQ. The CDR3 has 16 amino acids. With 2 bases removed from V and 5 bases from J, the gap between germline ends came to 16 bases.

The chain is built from TRBV20-1 and TRBJ2-5; D is ambiguous. Germline lookup yields CDR1 DFQATT and CDR2 SNEGSKA (reference sequence). The length of the CDR3 is 11 residues. CDR3 protein: CSDLTQETQYF. CDR3 nucleotide sequence: TGCAGCGACCTTACACAAGAGACCCAGTACTTC.

The rearrangement joins TRBV28 to TRBJ2-7; tentatively, D is TRBD1 or TRBD2 (5 bases each). Looked up from germline, CDR1 is MDHEN and CDR2 is SYDVKM. There are 17 residues in the CDR3. V was pared by 1 base and J by 0 bases, with 16 bases between. The CDR3 sequence: CASSLSPGTPSSYEQYF. CDR3 nucleotide sequence: TGTGCCAGCAGTTTATCCCCCGGGACCCCGAGCTCCTACGAGCAGTACTTC.

About this clone itself: Other DNA sequences in this sample translate to the same CDR3. The chain has TRBV7-2 and TRBJ2-1; 8 bases are shared with TRBD2. This CDR3 region has 14 residues. With V trimmed by 2 bases and J by 3 bases, 0 bases remained unmatched. CDR1 and CDR2 from the germline V gene are SGHTA and FQGNSA. CDR3 region: CASSLLAGYNEQFF. CDR3 DNA: TGTGCCAGCAGCTTACTAGCGGGCTACAATGAGCAGTTCTTC.

V usage is TRBV28 and J usage is TRBJ1-3, with D tentatively TRBD1 (5 bases). V shed 6 bases and J shed 4 bases, with 16 bases lying between them. The CDR3 runs to 15 residues. In germline, CDR1 is MDHEN, CDR2 SYDVKM. This CDR3 reads CASSAGGVEGNTIYF. DNA of the CDR3: TGTGCCAGCAGCGCCGGGGGGGTAGAAGGAAACACCATATATTTT.

This chain connects TRBV6-1 to TRBJ1-4, with D perhaps matching TRBD1 (5 bases). The V gene lost 9 bases and the J gene lost 8 bases, with 19 bases spanning the gap. In germline, CDR1 is MNHNS, CDR2 SASEGT. The CDR3 spans 14 residues. CDR3 in amino acids: CASDIWGGREKLFF. As DNA, the CDR3 is TGTGCCAGTGATATTTGGGGGGGGAGAGAAAAACTGTTTTTT.